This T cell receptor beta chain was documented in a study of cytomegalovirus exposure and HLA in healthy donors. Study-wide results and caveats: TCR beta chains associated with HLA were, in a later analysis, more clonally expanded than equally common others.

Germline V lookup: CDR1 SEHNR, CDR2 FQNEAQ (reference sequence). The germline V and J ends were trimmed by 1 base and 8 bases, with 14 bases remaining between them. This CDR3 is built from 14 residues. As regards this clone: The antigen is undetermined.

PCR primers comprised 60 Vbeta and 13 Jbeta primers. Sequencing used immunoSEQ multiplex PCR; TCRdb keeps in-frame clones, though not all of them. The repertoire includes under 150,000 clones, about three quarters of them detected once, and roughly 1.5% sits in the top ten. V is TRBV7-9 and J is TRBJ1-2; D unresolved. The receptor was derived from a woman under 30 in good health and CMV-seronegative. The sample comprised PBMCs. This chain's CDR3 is CASSLGHTASGYTF. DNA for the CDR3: TGTGCCAGCAGCTTAGGTCACACCGCTAGCGGCTACACCTTC.